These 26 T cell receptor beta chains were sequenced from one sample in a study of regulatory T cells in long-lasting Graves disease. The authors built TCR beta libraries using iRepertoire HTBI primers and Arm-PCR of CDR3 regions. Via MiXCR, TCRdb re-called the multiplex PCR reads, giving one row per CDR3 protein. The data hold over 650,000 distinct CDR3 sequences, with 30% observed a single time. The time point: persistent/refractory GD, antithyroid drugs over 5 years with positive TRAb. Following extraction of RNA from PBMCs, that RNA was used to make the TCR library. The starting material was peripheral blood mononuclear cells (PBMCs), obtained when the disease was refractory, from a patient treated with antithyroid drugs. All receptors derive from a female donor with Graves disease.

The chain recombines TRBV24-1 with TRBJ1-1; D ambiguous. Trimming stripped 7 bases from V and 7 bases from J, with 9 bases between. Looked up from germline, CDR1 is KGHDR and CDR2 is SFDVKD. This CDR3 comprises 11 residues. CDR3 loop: CATSNDREAFF. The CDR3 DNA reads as TGTGCCACCAGCAACGACCGTGAAGCTTTCTTT.

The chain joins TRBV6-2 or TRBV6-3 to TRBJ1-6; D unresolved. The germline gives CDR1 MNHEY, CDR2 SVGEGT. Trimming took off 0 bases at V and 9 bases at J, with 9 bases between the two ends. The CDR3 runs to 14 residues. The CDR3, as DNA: TGTGCCAGCAGTTACTCCCCATTATCTTCACCCCTCCACTTT. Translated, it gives CASSYSPLSSPLHF.

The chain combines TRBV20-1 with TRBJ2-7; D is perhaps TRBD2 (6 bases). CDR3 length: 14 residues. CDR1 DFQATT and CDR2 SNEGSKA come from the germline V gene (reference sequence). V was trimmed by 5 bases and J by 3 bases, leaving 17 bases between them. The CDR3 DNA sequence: TGCAGTGCTGCTCGGGACTCTTCCATCTACGAGCAGTACTTC. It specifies CSAARDSSIYEQYF.

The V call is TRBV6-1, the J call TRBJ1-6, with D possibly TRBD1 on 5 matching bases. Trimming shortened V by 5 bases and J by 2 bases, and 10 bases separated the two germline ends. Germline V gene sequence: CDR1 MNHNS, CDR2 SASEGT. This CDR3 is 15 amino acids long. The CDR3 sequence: CASSRDSTYNSPLHF. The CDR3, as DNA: TGTGCCAGCAGTCGAGACAGTACCTATAATTCACCCCTCCACTTT.

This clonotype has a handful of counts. Here the CDR3 reads CASSFSRALYGYTF. The CDR3 DNA follows: TGTGCCAGCAGTTTCTCCAGGGCTTTGTATGGCTACACCTTC. The chain employs TRBV12-3 or TRBV12-4 and TRBJ1-2; perhaps TRBD1 as D (5 bases). The V end lost 3 bases, the J end lost 5 bases, and 13 bases lay between the germline ends. CDR3 length: 14 amino acids.

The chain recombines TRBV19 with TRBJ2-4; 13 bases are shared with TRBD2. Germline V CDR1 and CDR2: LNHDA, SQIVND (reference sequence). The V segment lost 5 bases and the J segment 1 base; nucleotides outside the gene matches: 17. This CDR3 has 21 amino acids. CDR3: CASSPLPLLAGGPPAKNIQYF. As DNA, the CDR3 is TGTGCCAGTAGTCCTCTCCCCCTACTAGCGGGAGGGCCCCCGGCCAAAAACATTCAGTACTTC. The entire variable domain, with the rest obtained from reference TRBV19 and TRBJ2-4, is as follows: DGGITQSPKYLFRKEGQNVTLSCEQNLNHDAMYWYRQDPGQGLRLIYYSQIVNDFQKGDIAEGYSVSREKKESFPLTVTSAQKNPTAFYLCASSPLPLLAGGPPAKNIQYFGAGTRLSVL.

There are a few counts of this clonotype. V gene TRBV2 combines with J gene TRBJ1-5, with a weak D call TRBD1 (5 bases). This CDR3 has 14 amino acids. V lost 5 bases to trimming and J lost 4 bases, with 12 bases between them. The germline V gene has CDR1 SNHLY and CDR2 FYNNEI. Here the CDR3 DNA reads TGTGCCAGCAGTTGGGGGATCGGTAATCAGCCCCAGCATTTT. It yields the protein CASSWGIGNQPQHF.

The CDR3 loop is CATTDAYEQYF. The CDR3 bases are TGTGCCACCACGGATGCTTACGAGCAGTACTTC. The chain recombines TRBV10-3 with TRBJ2-7; D ambiguous. CDR3 length equals 11 residues. V lost 10 bases, J lost 4 bases, and 11 bases lay in between. CDR1 and CDR2 (germline): ENHRY, SYGVKD.

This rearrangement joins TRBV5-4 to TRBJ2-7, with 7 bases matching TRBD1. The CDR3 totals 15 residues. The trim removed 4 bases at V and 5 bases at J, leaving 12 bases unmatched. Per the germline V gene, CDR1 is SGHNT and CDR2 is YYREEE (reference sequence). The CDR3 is CASSPQDRRNNEQYF. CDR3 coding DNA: TGTGCCAGCAGCCCCCAGGACAGGAGAAACAACGAGCAGTACTTC.

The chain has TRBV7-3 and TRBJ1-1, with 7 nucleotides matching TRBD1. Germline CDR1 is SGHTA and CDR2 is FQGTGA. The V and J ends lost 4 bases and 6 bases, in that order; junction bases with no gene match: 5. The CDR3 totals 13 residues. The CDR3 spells CASSSQGEAEAFF. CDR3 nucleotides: TGTGCCAGCAGCTCCCAGGGGGAGGCTGAAGCTTTCTTT. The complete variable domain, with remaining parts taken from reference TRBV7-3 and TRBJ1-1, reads GAGVSQTPSNKVTEKGKYVELRCDPISGHTALYWYRQSLGQGPEFLIYFQGTGAADDSGLPNDRFFAVRPEGSVSTLKIQRTERGDSAVYLCASSSQGEAEAFFGQGTRLTVV.

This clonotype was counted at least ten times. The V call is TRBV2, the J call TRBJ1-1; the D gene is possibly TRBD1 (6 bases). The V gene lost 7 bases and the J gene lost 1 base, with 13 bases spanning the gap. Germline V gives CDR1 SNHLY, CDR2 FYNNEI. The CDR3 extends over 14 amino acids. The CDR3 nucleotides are TGTGCCAGCAATTACAGGGCACGGAACACTGAAGCTTTCTTT. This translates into CASNYRARNTEAFF. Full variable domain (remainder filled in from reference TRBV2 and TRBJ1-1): EPEVTQTPSHQVTQMGQEVILRCVPISNHLYFYWYRQILGQKVEFLVSFYNNEISEKSEIFDDQFSVERPDGSNFTLKIRSTKLEDSAMYFCASNYRARNTEAFFGQGTRLTVV.

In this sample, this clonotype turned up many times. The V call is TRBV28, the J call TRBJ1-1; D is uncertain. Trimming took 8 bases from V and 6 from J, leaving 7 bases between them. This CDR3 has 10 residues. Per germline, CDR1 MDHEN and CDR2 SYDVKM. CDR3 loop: CASLRAEAFF. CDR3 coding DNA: TGTGCCAGCCTTAGGGCTGAAGCTTTCTTT.

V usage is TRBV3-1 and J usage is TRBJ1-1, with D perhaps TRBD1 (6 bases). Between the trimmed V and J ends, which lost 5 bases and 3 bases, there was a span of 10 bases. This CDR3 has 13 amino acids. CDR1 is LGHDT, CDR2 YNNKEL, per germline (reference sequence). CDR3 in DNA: TGTGCCAGCAGCTCAGGGGCCTACACTGAAGCTTTCTTT. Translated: CASSSGAYTEAFF.

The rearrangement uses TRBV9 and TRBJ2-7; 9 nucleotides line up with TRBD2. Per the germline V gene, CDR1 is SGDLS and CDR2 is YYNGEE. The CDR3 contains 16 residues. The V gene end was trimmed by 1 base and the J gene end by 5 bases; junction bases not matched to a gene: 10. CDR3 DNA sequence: TGTGCCAGCAGCGTAAATAGCGGGGGAGTTCTCGACGAGCAGTACTTC. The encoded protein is CASSVNSGGVLDEQYF.

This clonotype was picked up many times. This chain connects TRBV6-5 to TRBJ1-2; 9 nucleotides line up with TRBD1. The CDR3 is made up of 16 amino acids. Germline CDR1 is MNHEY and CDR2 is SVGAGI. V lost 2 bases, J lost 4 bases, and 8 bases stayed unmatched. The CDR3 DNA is TGTGCCAGCAGTTACCCTCAAGGGACAGGGACCTATGGCTACACCTTC. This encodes CASSYPQGTGTYGYTF.

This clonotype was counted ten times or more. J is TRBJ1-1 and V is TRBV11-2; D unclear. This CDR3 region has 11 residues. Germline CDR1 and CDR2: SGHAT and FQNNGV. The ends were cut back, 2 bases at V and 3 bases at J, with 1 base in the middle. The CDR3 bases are TGTGCCAGCAGCTTACACACTGAAGCTTTCTTT. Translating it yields CASSLHTEAFF.

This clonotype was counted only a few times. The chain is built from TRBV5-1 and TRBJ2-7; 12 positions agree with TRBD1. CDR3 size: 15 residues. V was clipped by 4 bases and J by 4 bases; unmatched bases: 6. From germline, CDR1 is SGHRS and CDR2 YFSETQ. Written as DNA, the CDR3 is TGCGCCAGCAGCCACGGGACAGGGGGCGCGTACGAGCAGTACTTC. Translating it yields CASSHGTGGAYEQYF.

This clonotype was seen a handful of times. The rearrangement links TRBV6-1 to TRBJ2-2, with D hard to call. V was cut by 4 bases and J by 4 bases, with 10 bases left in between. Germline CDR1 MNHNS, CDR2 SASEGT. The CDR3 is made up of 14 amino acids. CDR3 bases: TGTGCCAGCAGTGTGTCCGGAACCACCGGGGAGCTGTTTTTT. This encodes CASSVSGTTGELFF.

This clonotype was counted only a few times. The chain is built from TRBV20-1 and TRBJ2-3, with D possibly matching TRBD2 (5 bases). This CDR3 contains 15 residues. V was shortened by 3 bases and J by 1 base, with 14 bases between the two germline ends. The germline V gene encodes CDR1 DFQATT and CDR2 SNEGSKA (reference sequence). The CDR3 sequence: CSASGVPLGTDTQYF. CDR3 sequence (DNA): TGCAGTGCTAGCGGGGTCCCCTTGGGCACAGATACGCAGTATTTT.

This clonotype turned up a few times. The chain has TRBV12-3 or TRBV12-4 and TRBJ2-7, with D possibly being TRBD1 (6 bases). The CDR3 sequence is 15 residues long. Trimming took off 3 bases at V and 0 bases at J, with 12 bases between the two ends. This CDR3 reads CASSFQGPSSYEQYF. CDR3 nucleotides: TGTGCCAGCAGTTTTCAGGGGCCTAGCTCCTACGAGCAGTACTTC.

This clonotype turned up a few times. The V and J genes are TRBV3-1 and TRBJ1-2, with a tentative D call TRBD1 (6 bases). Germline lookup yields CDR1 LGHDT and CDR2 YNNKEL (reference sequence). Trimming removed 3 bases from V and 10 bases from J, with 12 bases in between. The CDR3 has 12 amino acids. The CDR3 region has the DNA TGTGCCAGCAGCCAGGGGGGCCTACTCTACACCTTC. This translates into CASSQGGLLYTF.

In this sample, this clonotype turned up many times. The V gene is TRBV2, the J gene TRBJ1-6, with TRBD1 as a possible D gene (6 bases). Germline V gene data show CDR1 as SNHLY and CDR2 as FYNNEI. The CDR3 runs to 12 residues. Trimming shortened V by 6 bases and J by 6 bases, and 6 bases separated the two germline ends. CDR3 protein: CASRDSNSPLHF. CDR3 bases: TGTGCCAGCAGGGACAGTAATTCACCCCTCCACTTT.

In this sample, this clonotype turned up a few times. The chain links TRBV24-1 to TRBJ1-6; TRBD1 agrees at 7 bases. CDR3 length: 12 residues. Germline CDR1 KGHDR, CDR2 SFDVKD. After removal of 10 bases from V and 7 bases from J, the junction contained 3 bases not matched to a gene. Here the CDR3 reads CATSQGNSPLHF. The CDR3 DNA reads TGTGCCACGTCACAGGGGAATTCACCCCTCCACTTT.

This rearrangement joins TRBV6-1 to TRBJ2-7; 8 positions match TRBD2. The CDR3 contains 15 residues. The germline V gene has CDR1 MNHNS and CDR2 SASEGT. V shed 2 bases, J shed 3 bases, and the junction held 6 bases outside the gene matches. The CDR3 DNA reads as TGTGCCAGCAGTGAAACAGCGGGAGATTTCTACGAGCAGTACTTC. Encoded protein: CASSETAGDFYEQYF.

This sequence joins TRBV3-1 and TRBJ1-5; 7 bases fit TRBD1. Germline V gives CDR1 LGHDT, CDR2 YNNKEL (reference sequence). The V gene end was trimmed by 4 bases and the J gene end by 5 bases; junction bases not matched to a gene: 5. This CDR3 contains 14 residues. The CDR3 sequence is CASSLTGLHQPQHF. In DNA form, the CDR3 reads TGTGCCAGCAGCCTGACAGGGCTACATCAGCCCCAGCATTTT.

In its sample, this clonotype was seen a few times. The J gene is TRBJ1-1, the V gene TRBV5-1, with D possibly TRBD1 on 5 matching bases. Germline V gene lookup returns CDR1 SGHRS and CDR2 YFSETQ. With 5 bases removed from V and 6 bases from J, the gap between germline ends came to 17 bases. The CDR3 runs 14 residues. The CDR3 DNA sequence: TGCGCCAGCAGACTTGATTGGGGCAGGGCTGAAGCTTTCTTT. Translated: CASRLDWGRAEAFF.